These 20 T cell receptor beta chains share one sample of origin, sequenced in a study of T cell responses to AZD1222 COVID-19 vaccine. Assay used: immunoSEQ multiplex PCR; TCRdb lists only in-frame clones, some missing. This table holds some 64,000 clones, 80% to 85% found once. Source: peripheral blood, taken on day 0 of AZD1222 vaccination. These receptors all stem from an adult in good health.

V is TRBV27 and J is TRBJ1-4; D perhaps matches TRBD1 (6 bases). Germline CDR1 is MNHEY and CDR2 is SMNVEV (reference sequence). V lost 3 bases, J lost 5 bases, and 10 bases lay in between. CDR3 length: 14 amino acids. CDR3 in DNA: TGTGCCAGCAGTTTTGGGGGCTCAAATGAAAAACTGTTTTTT. Amino acids: CASSFGGSNEKLFF.

This clone was recorded a few times. V is TRBV6-5 and J is TRBJ2-1; 7 bases are shared with TRBD1. This CDR3 is built from 13 residues. V trimming: 8 bases; J trimming: 6 bases; junction bases outside the gene matches: 7. Germline CDR1 and CDR2: MNHEY and SVGAGI. The CDR3 coding sequence is TGTGCCAGCGAACACCGGGACAGCAATGAGCAGTTCTTC. This codes for CASEHRDSNEQFF.

A single count supports this clone. The V gene is TRBV18, the J gene TRBJ1-1, with 11 bases that match TRBD1. CDR1 and CDR2 from the germline V gene are KGHSH and LQKENI. After removal of 6 bases from V and 3 bases from J, the junction contained 6 bases not matched to a gene. CDR3 size: 15 residues. Here the CDR3 reads CASSEGTGGHTEAFF. CDR3 DNA sequence: TGTGCCAGCTCGGAAGGGACAGGGGGGCACACTGAAGCTTTCTTT. Full variable domain (outside the CDR3, taken from reference TRBV18 and TRBJ1-1): NAGVMQNPRHLVRRRGQEARLRCSPMKGHSHVYWYRQLPEEGLKFMVYLQKENIIDESGMPKERFSAEFPKEGPSILRIQQVVRGDSAAYFCASSEGTGGHTEAFFGQGTRLTVV.

This clone has just a few counts. The V gene is TRBV7-2, the J gene TRBJ1-5; the D gene is possibly TRBD1 (5 bases). Germline V gene sequence: CDR1 SGHTA, CDR2 FQGNSA. The CDR3 runs 15 residues. V shed 1 base and J shed 6 bases, with 13 bases lying between them. The CDR3 reads CASSLDYGAGQPQHF. CDR3 sequence (DNA): TGTGCCAGCAGCTTAGATTATGGGGCGGGTCAGCCCCAGCATTTT.

The CDR3 spells CASSRQAANYGYTF. CDR3 coding DNA: TGTGCCAGTAGTCGACAGGCCGCTAACTATGGCTACACCTTC. The chain recombines TRBV3-1 (or the pseudogene TRBV3-2) with TRBJ1-2; D possibly corresponds to TRBD1 (6 bases). Germline assignment: CDR1 LGHDT and CDR2 YNNKEL (reference sequence). The CDR3 is made up of 14 amino acids. V dropped 9 bases and J dropped 0 bases, with 14 bases sitting between them.

The chain uses TRBV28 and TRBJ1-4; TRBD1 is a possible D gene (6 bases). CDR1 and CDR2 (germline): MDHEN, SYDVKM. This CDR3 spans 15 amino acids. Trimming cost V 6 bases and J 4 bases, with 15 bases left between them. CDR3 region: CASSLNRDFNEKLFF. Written as DNA, the CDR3 is TGTGCCAGCAGCCTGAACAGGGATTTTAATGAAAAACTGTTTTTT.

The chain uses TRBV10-1 and TRBJ2-7, with D unclear. Germline CDR1 is WNHNN and CDR2 is SYGVQD (reference sequence). Between the trimmed V and J ends, which lost 0 bases and 5 bases, there was a span of 8 bases. This CDR3 has 13 residues. In DNA form, the CDR3 reads TGCGCCAGCAGTGAGTCGACTCGGGACGAGCAGTACTTC. Translated: CASSESTRDEQYF.

The chain joins TRBV21-1 to TRBJ2-1; the table's D gene call, TRBD2, was not cross checked with the DNA. TRBV21-1 is deemed a pseudogene. This CDR3 has 18 residues. This CDR3 is CASSRPGREVSSYNEQFF. The DNA for the CDR3 is TGTGCCAGCAGCCGCCCAGGCAGGGAGGTTAGCTCCTACAATGAGCAGTTCTTC.

The chain uses TRBV30 and TRBJ2-1, with D uncertain. V was clipped by 4 bases and J by 5 bases, with 6 bases between them. The CDR3 contains 11 residues. Germline-derived CDR1 and CDR2 are GTSNPN and SVGIG (reference sequence). CDR3 nucleotides: TGTGCCTGGACCCAAAACAATGAGCAGTTCTTC. This translates into CAWTQNNEQFF.

The genes are TRBV27 and TRBJ2-3; 13 nucleotides line up with TRBD2. The CDR3 runs to 17 residues. Germline CDR1 is MNHEY and CDR2 is SMNVEV (reference sequence). The J segment lost 6 bases and the V segment lost 6 bases, leaving 12 bases of the junction unmatched. This chain's CDR3 is CASRSRAGLAGFDTQYF. The CDR3 DNA is TGTGCCAGCAGGTCGCGGGCGGGACTAGCGGGGTTTGATACGCAGTATTTT.

J is TRBJ1-1 and V is TRBV5-6, with 9 bases matching TRBD1. The length of the CDR3 is 17 residues. Germline loops: CDR1 SGHDT, CDR2 YYEEEE. V was clipped by 0 bases and J by 6 bases; unmatched bases: 12. CDR3 region: CASSLGRGMGQGPEAFF. CDR3 in DNA: TGTGCCAGCAGCTTGGGTAGGGGTATGGGACAGGGCCCTGAAGCTTTCTTT.

This clone is deemed medium-sized. The rearrangement uses TRBV6-5 and TRBJ1-6; 7 bases fit TRBD1. CDR3 length equals 12 residues. CDR1 MNHEY and CDR2 SVGAGI come from the germline V gene. V lost 10 bases, J lost 5 bases, and 2 bases stayed unmatched. The CDR3 loop reads CAIQGNNSPLHF. The CDR3 DNA sequence: TGTGCCATACAGGGGAATAATTCACCCCTCCACTTT.

This sequence joins TRBV7-2 and TRBJ1-1; 7 bases match TRBD1. Germline V gives CDR1 SGHTA, CDR2 FQGNSA. J was trimmed by 0 bases and V by 4 bases; bases with no gene match: 5. The CDR3 extends over 15 amino acids. The CDR3 sequence is CASSWTGQMNTEAFF. The CDR3 nucleotides read TGTGCCAGCAGCTGGACGGGACAGATGAACACTGAAGCTTTCTTT.

The V and J genes are TRBV7-8 and TRBJ1-4, with 7 bases identical to TRBD1. This CDR3 region has 16 residues. V shed 5 bases and J 9 bases; nucleotides not matched to a gene: 15. The germline gives CDR1 SGHVS, CDR2 FQNEAQ. CDR3 in DNA: TGTGCCAGCAGCGGACACCTGCAGGGGGAAGGGAAAAAACTGTTTTTT. It is translated as CASSGHLQGEGKKLFF. The entire variable domain, with the rest obtained from reference TRBV7-8 and TRBJ1-4, is as follows: GAGVSQSPRYKVAKRGQDVALRCDPISGHVSLFWYQQALGQGPEFLTYFQNEAQLDKSGLPSDRFFAERPEGSVSTLKIQRTQQEDSAVYLCASSGHLQGEGKKLFFGSGTQLSVL.

V usage is TRBV2 and J usage is TRBJ2-7; tentatively, D is TRBD1 (6 bases). V dropped 1 base and J dropped 4 bases, with 14 bases sitting between them. The CDR3 loop spans 15 amino acids. From germline, CDR1 is SNHLY and CDR2 FYNNEI. The CDR3 protein is CASSEEGRGLYEQYF. The CDR3 DNA reads as TGTGCCAGCAGTGAAGAAGGCAGGGGTTTATACGAGCAGTACTTC.

The V gene is TRBV27, the J gene TRBJ1-6, with TRBD1 matching over 7 bases. CDR1 MNHEY and CDR2 SMNVEV come from the germline V gene (reference sequence). The CDR3 extends over 19 amino acids. J lost 4 bases, V lost 8 bases, and 20 bases had no gene match. Here the CDR3 DNA reads TGTGCCAGCGCAAGGTCAGGACAGGAGAAGTCGCGATATAATTCACCCCTCCACTTT. Encoded protein: CASARSGQEKSRYNSPLHF.

The chain combines TRBV7-9 with TRBJ1-1; possible D gene TRBD1, 5 bases. Trimming left V 6 bases short and J 1 base short, with 9 bases between. Germline-derived CDR1 and CDR2 are SEHNR and FQNEAQ (reference sequence). This CDR3 region has 13 residues. CDR3 protein: CASSSQENTEAFF. In DNA, the CDR3 is TGTGCCAGCAGTTCACAGGAGAACACTGAAGCTTTCTTT.

The J gene is TRBJ1-5, the V gene TRBV5-4; a weak D match, TRBD1 (6 bases). Trimming took off 4 bases at V and 5 bases at J, with 13 bases between the two ends. Germline loops: CDR1 SGHNT, CDR2 YYREEE (reference sequence). This CDR3 comprises 14 residues. In nucleotides, the CDR3 is TGTGCCAGCAGCGAGGGGGGGGCCGATCAGCCCCAGCATTTT. It translates to CASSEGGADQPQHF.

The V and J genes are TRBV15 and TRBJ1-2; no firm D call. V was shortened by 2 bases and J by 7 bases, with 17 bases between the two germline ends. CDR3 length equals 15 residues. Germline V CDR1 and CDR2: LNHNV, YYDKDF (reference sequence). CDR3 loop: CATSRIRYGEVGYTF. The DNA for the CDR3 is TGTGCCACCAGCAGAATCCGATATGGGGAGGTTGGCTACACCTTC.

The CDR3 DNA sequence: TGTGCCACCAGTGACTCCCGACTAGGGGGTGAAAAACTGTTTTTT. Its translation: CATSDSRLGGEKLFF. The chain links TRBV24-1 to TRBJ1-4; D is possibly TRBD1 (6 bases). V was clipped by 4 bases and J by 7 bases, with 15 bases between them. Per the germline V gene, CDR1 is KGHDR and CDR2 is SFDVKD. The CDR3 sequence is 15 residues long.